This section outlines one TCR beta chain sequence together with its context. Following a re-call of the 5' RACE reads, TCRdb has one entry per CDR3 protein and lacks DNA. The repertoire table contains approximately 440,000 distinct CDR3 sequences. This sample stems from a study of T cells expressing NK-cell markers. The CDR3 has 15 amino acids. Germline CDR1 is SGHRS and CDR2 is YFSETQ. The sequenced sample consisted of blood T cells: a sorted CD56 or NKG2C T cell subset, CD4+ or CD8+ T cells, or bulk PBMC T cells (not recorded which). The V and J genes are TRBV5-1 and TRBJ2-1; TCRdb's D gene call, TRBD1, goes unchecked for lack of DNA. The sequence derives from a woman in her fifties or sixties in good health. CDR3 sequence reads: CASSLEGGRSDEQFF.